The clone carrying this TCR beta chain was seen ten or more times. What it recognizes is unknown. This sample stems from a study of metastatic and nonmetastatic thyroid tumors. Background on the study: Repertoires were compared across blood and tumor or nodule tissue from malignant and benign thyroid patients. Study-wide findings and caveats: Reported TCR beta diversity, measured in blood and tumor, was significantly higher for malignant thyroid tumors than for benign nodules.

Authors' processing steps: A classifier for distant metastasis in papillary thyroid cancer was constructed using CDR3 differences observed across clinicopathological groups. TCRdb re-clonotyped the PCR reads via MiXCR. TCRdb's processing, not the authors' own work, is the source of the V and J calls. The table lists more than 70,000 clones, about 9.1% of them singletons. From germline, CDR1 is SGHTA and CDR2 FQGNSA. The CDR3 totals 14 residues. With V trimmed by 5 bases and J by 2 bases, 6 bases remained unmatched. Every patient was untreated before thyroid surgery. Sequenced: blood. This sequence joins TRBV7-2 and TRBJ2-7, with 7 bases aligning to TRBD1. This clonotype was sampled from a female donor with papillary thyroid cancer or a benign thyroid nodule (not recorded which). Some clones in this sample may be carry-over from other donors' samples. CDR3 in DNA: TGTGCCAGCAGCGCCCGGACAGGACCCTACGAGCAGTACTTC. Translated, it gives CASSARTGPYEQYF.